This passage covers 2 T cell receptor beta chains from one sample sequenced in a study of shared clonotypes between healthy human individuals. Profiling relied on immunoSEQ multiplex PCR, and the TCRdb table lists in-frame clones only, not all of them. The table records approximately 1,500,000 clones, roughly 96% of them present only once. Sequences were obtained from naive CD4+ T cells sorted from blood. Specified subset: CD45RA+ positively selected. The source of these receptors is a man aged 25 to 45 in good health.

This chain connects TRBV10-1 to TRBJ2-1; D possibly corresponds to TRBD2 (6 bases). The CDR3 sequence is 15 residues long. Trimming stripped 7 bases from V and 1 base from J, with 14 bases between. Germline V gives CDR1 WNHNN, CDR2 SYGVQD (reference sequence). In DNA, the CDR3 is TGCGCCAGCACGGCCGGGCGGGGTTCCTACAATGAGCAGTTCTTC. Translating gives CASTAGRGSYNEQFF.

About this clone: This same CDR3 is encoded by further DNA sequences in the sample. V gene TRBV5-1 combines with J gene TRBJ2-1; TRBD2 might be the D (5 bases). Between the trimmed V and J ends, which lost 2 bases and 5 bases, there was a span of 8 bases. The CDR3 runs to 13 residues. Germline lookup yields CDR1 SGHRS and CDR2 YFSETQ. The CDR3 protein is CASSLAEDNEQFF. DNA for the CDR3: TGCGCCAGCAGCTTAGCGGAGGACAATGAGCAGTTCTTC.